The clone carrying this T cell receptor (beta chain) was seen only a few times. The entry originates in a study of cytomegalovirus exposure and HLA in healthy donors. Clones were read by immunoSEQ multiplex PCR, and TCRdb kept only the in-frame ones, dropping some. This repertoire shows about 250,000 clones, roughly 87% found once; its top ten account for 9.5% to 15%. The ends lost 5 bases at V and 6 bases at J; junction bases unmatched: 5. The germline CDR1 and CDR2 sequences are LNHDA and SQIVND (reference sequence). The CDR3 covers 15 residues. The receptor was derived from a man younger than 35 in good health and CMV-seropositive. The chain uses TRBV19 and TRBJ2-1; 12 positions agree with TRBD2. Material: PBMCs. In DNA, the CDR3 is TGTGCCAGTAGTCCAGGACTAGCGGGAATCAATGAGCAGTTCTTC. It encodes CASSPGLAGINEQFF.